This T cell receptor (beta chain) was retrieved from a study of shared clonotypes between healthy human individuals. Study context: With ages of 18 to 49, the donors were a couple of women and a few men.

An assay was performed, and its level was deep. Clones were read by immunoSEQ multiplex PCR, and TCRdb kept only the in-frame ones, dropping some. The sample lists fewer than 850,000 clones, roughly 70% occurring once. Broader study findings: With a handful of donors compared, about 5.2% of naive CD4 clonotypes were shared. Represented genetic and exposure-history diversity was restricted by having few donors.

Trimming removed 7 bases from V and 7 bases from J, with 16 bases in between. The CDR3 totals 13 residues. CDR1 is SNHLY, CDR2 FYNNEI, per germline. On this clone itself: Its target is unknown.

The sequence came from a woman in her 30s in good health. The sequenced material came from memory CD4+ T cells sorted from blood. Subset given: CD45RA-negative fraction. The V and J genes are TRBV2 and TRBJ1-2; a weak D match, TRBD1 (5 bases). In nucleotides, the CDR3 is TGTGCCAGCATCCCTAGGGACGTTGGTGGCTACACCTTC. Amino acid sequence: CASIPRDVGGYTF.